The text below deals with one T cell receptor beta chain. Its antigen is unknown. After isolation, RNA underwent reverse transcription to generate cDNA as the sequencing template. Clones were sequenced by immunoSEQ multiplex PCR, and TCRdb holds only the in-frame ones, with some missing. This sample has about 120,000 clones; around two fifths occur once, and the top ten carry approximately 2.8%. The record originates from a study of CD8+ T cells in alopecia areata. The study's findings and limits: Researchers reported that TCR sharing among patients proved less clear than in mice, possibly HLA-linked.

Sampling of alopecia areata patients yielded lesional scalp punch biopsies as well as peripheral blood. CD4+ and CD8+ T cells were sorted from PBMCs stained for CD3, CD4 and CD8. The TCR comes from a human donor with alopecia areata. The sequenced sample was CD4+ T cells sorted from blood.

The CDR3 loop is CSVDPGEDTQYF. The DNA of the CDR3 is TGCAGCGTTGATCCAGGGGAAGATACGCAGTATTTT. The chain joins TRBV29-1 to TRBJ2-3; the D gene is possibly TRBD1 (6 bases). Trimming left V 3 bases short and J 5 bases short, with 9 bases between. This CDR3 is built from 12 residues. CDR1 is SQVTM, CDR2 ANQGSEA, per germline.